This T cell receptor beta chain was sequenced during a study of T cells in localized non-small cell lung cancer (dated by TCRdb to about 2020). With respect to the entire study: The study analyzed T cell repertoires of roughly 220 early-stage NSCLC patients, comparing tumors and uninvolved tumor-adjacent lungs. The mean age of the NSCLC patients was approximately 71 years, with 130 or so men and 100 to 110 women. All 230 or so NSCLC patients in the cohort were treatment-naive and had localized lung tumors that were resected.

Trimming leaves V shorter by 3 bases and J shorter by 5 bases, with the junction holding 3 bases beyond the gene matches. Via the germline V gene, CDR1 is SNHLY and CDR2 FYNNEI. Including the terminal cysteine and phenylalanine, the CDR3 comprises 14 residues. Of the read, only the CDR3 DNA is kept; its 42 bases are in frame from base 1. At diagnosis, tumor, uninvolved tumor-adjacent lung and peripheral blood were collected and then preserved as a mix of FFPE and fresh-frozen material. For TCR repertoire profiling, the blood samples were analyzed as peripheral blood mononuclear cells. General study outcomes and caveats: A median of roughly 60 of the top 100 tumor clones turned up in the paired uninvolved adjacent lung, and 25 to 35 of those clones also ranked among the top 100 of that same adjacent lung. Because multi-region sequencing of the tumors was not done, intratumor heterogeneity could not be ruled out. Since the design was exploratory, TCR variables were selected using unadjusted p-values with no false-discovery rate correction. Longer overall survival was associated with higher blood T cell density, whereas shorter survival was associated with higher adjacent-lung clonality. Uninvolved tumor-adjacent lung showed the highest T cell clonality, higher than tumor, which suggests more focused antigenic responses in the adjacent lung.

To note about this clone: No cognate antigen has been identified for it. No clone much larger than this one lies a single base away; base qualities are absent.

TCR beta CDR3 regions were sequenced from DNA using the immunoSEQ Assay. As for the authors' bioinformatics: T cell density was computed as TCR beta template counts normalized to usable DNA estimated by amplifying housekeeping genes. Richness was estimated with the preseqR package, extrapolating to 400,000 templates for PBMC samples and 120,000 templates for tissue samples. Clonality was defined by subtracting Pielou's evenness from one. Tissue-enriched TCRs were identified by differential abundance testing using productive amino-acid clonotypes, minimum total count 5 and alpha 0.1. The Jaccard Index and the Morisita Overlap Index were used to measure how much the repertoires overlapped between compartments. GLIPH grouped TCR beta CDR3s together with public tetramer-defined viral CDR3s, and a viral motif had to include at least three viral sequences and also show V-gene enrichment. Here the immuneACCESS table is served through TCRdb, limited to in-frame sequences with V and J called. Missing clones are a known gap in these copies; in checked studies unresolved V genes cover under half, and the rest lacks a known reason. Clone size and V and J calls were adopted from that table, with D and trimming inferred from the DNA. The sample includes 25,000 to 35,000 clones, with 70% to 90% observed a single time. Under 3% of the sample is in the top ten clones.

This receptor was taken from a female donor at least 60 years old with stage I lung adenocarcinoma. The input for sequencing was peripheral blood, taken before any cancer treatment. The sequence joins TRBV2 to TRBJ1-2, and 10 junction bases match TRBD1. The DNA sequence is TGTGCCAGCAGTGAGGGGACAGGGGTTTATGGCTACACCTTC. Its protein is CASSEGTGVYGYTF. Reference TRBV2 and TRBJ1-2 genes cover what lies past the CDR3, so the full variable domain is EPEVTQTPSHQVTQMGQEVILRCVPISNHLYFYWYRQILGQKVEFLVSFYNNEISEKSEIFDDQFSVERPDGSNFTLKIRSTKLEDSAMYFCASSEGTGVYGYTFGSGTRLTVV.